This T cell receptor beta chain comes out of a study of shared clonotypes between healthy human individuals (TCRdb year 2020). About the full investigation: The cohort comprised a couple of women and a few men aged 18 to 49 years. For each donor, CD4 naive and CD4 memory were each run on three plates, CD8 naive on two plates, and CD8 memory on one plate. To estimate repertoire size and how much clonotypes are shared between individuals, the study performed deep sequencing of blood TCR repertoires from five healthy adults. Libraries were prepared and TCR repertoires were sequenced by different laboratories using diverse techniques, in order to increase sequencing depth and limit assay-specific biases. Per donor, leukapheresis produced somewhere between about 0.85 and 10 billion PBMCs.

Here is what the overall study found, with its caveats: Incomplete sequencing was indicated by rarefaction of sorted-subset datasets, despite the large sequencing depth. Higher generation probabilities were observed for clonotypes shared by all four sorted-subset donors than for non-shared clonotypes. Pairwise subsampling indicated that sequencing depth was expected to affect the degree of clonotype sharing among donors. Estimated clonotype richness was generally larger for naive than for memory subsets. Roughly 5% of naive CD4, 3.5% of naive CD8, approximately 2% of memory CD4, and about 0.4% of memory CD8 clonotypes were shared across a few donors. Because the study included a small number of donors, the genetic and exposure-history diversity represented was limited. Sampling was restricted to blood, and TCR repertoires in tissues likely differ from the TCR repertoires found in blood.

Donors were healthy HIV-negative adults with no recently reported acute infections or vaccinations. Every donor was a Caucasian adult residing in Nashville, Tennessee, USA. CD4+ T cells were enriched through magnetic negative selection, after which naive cells were positively selected on CD45RA and the remaining negative fraction served as the memory subset. Blood was collected by leukapheresis, and PBMCs were isolated by Ficoll-Histopaque density gradient centrifugation and then cryopreserved in liquid nitrogen vapor phase. Analytical flow cytometry was used to check the purity and quantity of each magnetically sorted T cell population. Genomic DNA was isolated from every sorted fraction and measured by UV absorbance on a Nanodrop 2000c. V is trimmed back by 5 bases and J by 13 bases, and the junction contains 8 bases that no gene match accounts for. The CDR3 runs 12 amino acids, cysteine and phenylalanine included. The kept DNA is CDR3 alone, 36 bases in frame from the first base. Taken from the germline V gene (reference sequence), the CDR1 and CDR2 loops are MNHEY and SMNVEV.

A remark on this clone: No cognate antigen has been identified for it. The input lacks base qualities; no much larger clone sits a single base away.

Using the deep immunoSEQ assay, TCR CDR3 regions were amplified from genomic DNA by multiplex PCR. For each cell subset, the extracted genomic DNA was distributed evenly across all wells of several immunoSEQ 96-well plates, and each plate served as one replicate. Each replicate PCR for sorted subsets received around 200 ng genomic DNA, equal to about 30,000 T cell genomes. Purified libraries were quantified with a Qubit 3.0 fluorometer, sized on a Bioanalyzer 2100, and re-quantified with the KAPA Library Quantification kit. Every immunoSEQ 96-well plate was sequenced on a dedicated single-read 150-cycle Illumina NextSeq 550 flow cell. The study's own analysis went as follows. Because only junctional sequences without quality scores were contained in the immunoSEQ output, filtering matching that applied to full-length reads could not be performed. To assign V/J genes and CDR3, sequences were annotated against IMGT germline references using PyIR, a Python wrapper for IgBLAST v1.9. Reads were filtered out if the reads had weak V/J assignments (E-value above 1e-6), no CDR3, stop codons, out-of-frame junctions, or ambiguous translated residues. V3J clonotypes were defined by identical inferred V gene, J gene, and CDR3 amino acid sequence. Percentage overlap between repertoires was calculated by dividing the number of shared unique clonotypes by the size of the smaller repertoire. RTK rarefaction, the Chao1 estimator, and Recon v2.1 estimates of unobserved clonotypes were used to assess repertoire richness. Generation probabilities were computed with OLGA for all TCRbeta clonotypes obtained by the gDNA method from several donors. In its TCRdb copy, this immuneACCESS table keeps in-frame sequences only and misses some clones. Where compared with another copy, unresolved V genes explain less than half of these, and the others have no known cause. V and J calls and clone size come straight from that table; D and trimming were deduced from the DNA. The sample table lists around 2.5 million clones, more than 85% of them with a count of one. The ten largest clones represent 0.36% of the sample.

The TCR sequence derives from a man aged 18 to 30 in good health. Some clones in this sample may be carry-over from other donors' samples. Recombination joined TRBV27 with TRBJ2-1, with 7 bases in between that match TRBD1. Sequenced material: naive CD4+ T cells from PBMCs. The sample's cell subset or site, from its label and the paper: CD45RA+ positively selected. The sequenced DNA is TGTGCCAGCAGTAGAGACAGGGTCGAACAGTTCTTC. The encoded protein is CASSRDRVEQFF.